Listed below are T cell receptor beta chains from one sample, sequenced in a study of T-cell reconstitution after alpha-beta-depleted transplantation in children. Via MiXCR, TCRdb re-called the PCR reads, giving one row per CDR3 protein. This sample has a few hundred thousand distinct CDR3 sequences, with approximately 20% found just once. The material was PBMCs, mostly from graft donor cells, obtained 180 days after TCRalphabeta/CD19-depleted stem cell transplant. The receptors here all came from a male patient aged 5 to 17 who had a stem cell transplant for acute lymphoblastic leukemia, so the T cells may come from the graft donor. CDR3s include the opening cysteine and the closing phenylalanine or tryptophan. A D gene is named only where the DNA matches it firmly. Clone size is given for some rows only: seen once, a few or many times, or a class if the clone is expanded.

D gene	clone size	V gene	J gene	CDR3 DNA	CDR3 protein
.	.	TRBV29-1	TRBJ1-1	TGCAGCGGCCACAGAAACACTGAAGCTTTCTTT	CSGHRNTEAFF
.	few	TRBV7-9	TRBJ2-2	TGTGCCAGCAGCTTAGCAGGATCGGCCGGGGAGCTGTTTTTT	CASSLAGSAGELFF
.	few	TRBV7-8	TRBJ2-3	TGTGCCAGCAGCTTATGGCGGCAGGGCACAGATACGCAGTATTTT	CASSLWRQGTDTQYF
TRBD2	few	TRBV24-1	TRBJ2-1	TGTGCCACCAGTGATTTTGGCGGGAGCTCCTACAATGAGCAGTTCTTC	CATSDFGGSSYNEQFF
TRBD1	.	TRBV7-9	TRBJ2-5	TGTGCCAGCAGCTCTCCTGGGGCAGGGGGCTCGAAGACCCAGTACTTC	CASSSPGAGGSKTQYF
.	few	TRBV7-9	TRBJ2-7	TGTGCCAGCAGCCATTTCCCCAGGAGAGCCTACGAGCAGTACTTC	CASSHFPRRAYEQYF
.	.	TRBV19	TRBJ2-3	TGTGCCAGCAGGGCCTATCCGGGATTGGCAGATACGCAGTATTTT	CASRAYPGLADTQYF
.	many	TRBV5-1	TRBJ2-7	TGCGCCAGCAGGGTAGGGGACTCCTACGAGCAGTACTTC	CASRVGDSYEQYF
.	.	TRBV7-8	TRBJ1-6	TGTGCCAGCAGCGTTCTCAGGGTTTATAATTCACCCCTCCACTTT	CASSVLRVYNSPLHF
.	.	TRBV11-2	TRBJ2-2	TGTGCCAGCAGCTTCCCGGGGGTAGCGGAATTGAACACCGGGGAGCTGTTTTTT	CASSFPGVAELNTGELFF
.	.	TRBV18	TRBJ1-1	TGTGCCAGCTCACCATTGGGGGACACTGAAGCTTTCTTT	CASSPLGDTEAFF
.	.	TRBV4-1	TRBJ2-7	TGCGCCAGCAGCCAACTTCTAGTGTCCTACGAGCAGTACTTC	CASSQLLVSYEQYF
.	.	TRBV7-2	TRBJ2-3	TGTGCCAGCAGTTTAACTGTCCACGTCGCTAGCACAGATACGCAGTATTTT	CASSLTVHVASTDTQYF
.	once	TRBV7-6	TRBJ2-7	TGTGCCAGCACCCCGGGGGAGGAGCAGTACTTC	CASTPGEEQYF
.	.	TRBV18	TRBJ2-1	TGTGCCAGCTCACCACTAGGTCACTACAATGAGCAGTTCTTC	CASSPLGHYNEQFF
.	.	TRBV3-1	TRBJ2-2	TGTGCCAGCAGCCGGCGGGCAAGCACCGGGGAGCTGTTTTTT	CASSRRASTGELFF
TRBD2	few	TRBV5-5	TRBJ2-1	TGTGCCAGCACCATAGCGGGAGGGCCGGTTGAGCAGTTCTTC	CASTIAGGPVEQFF
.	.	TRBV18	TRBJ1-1	TGTGCCAGCTCACCCCTGGACAGAAAGAACACTGAAGCTTTCTTT	CASSPLDRKNTEAFF
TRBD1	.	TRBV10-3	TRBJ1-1	TGTGCCATAAAAGGGACAGGACGCACTGAAGCTTTCTTT	CAIKGTGRTEAFF
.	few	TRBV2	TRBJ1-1	TGTGCCAGCAGTGAAGTTCAGTTGAACACTGAAGCTTTCTTT	CASSEVQLNTEAFF
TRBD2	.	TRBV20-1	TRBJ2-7	TGCAGTGCTAGACTAGGGACTATCGTGATAAACGAGCAGTACTTC	CSARLGTIVINEQYF
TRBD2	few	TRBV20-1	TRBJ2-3	TGCAGTGCCATGAGGGCAGCGGGGACAGATACGCAGTATTTT	CSAMRAAGTDTQYF
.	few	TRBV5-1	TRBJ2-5	TGCGCCAGCAGCTTGGGAGTGGCCGGCAAAGAGACCCAGTACTTC	CASSLGVAGKETQYF
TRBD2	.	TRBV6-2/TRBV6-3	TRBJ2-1	TGTGCCAGCAGTTCGGGACTAGCGGGAGTCAACAATGAGCAGTTCTTC	CASSSGLAGVNNEQFF
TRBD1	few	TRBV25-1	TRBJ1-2	TGTGCCAGCAGTGACGCCGGGACAGGGGGTTATGGCTACACCTTC	CASSDAGTGGYGYTF
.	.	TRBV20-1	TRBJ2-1	TGCAGTGCTAGACCCAGCGGGCCTTACAATGAGCAGTTCTTC	CSARPSGPYNEQFF
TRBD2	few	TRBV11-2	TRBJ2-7	TGTGCCAGCAGCTTAGGCGGGCTAGCGGTCTTCTACGAGCAGTACTTC	CASSLGGLAVFYEQYF
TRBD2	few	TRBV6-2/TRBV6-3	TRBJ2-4	TGTGCCAGCAGGCCGGGACTAGCGGGAGATGAAGCCAAAAACATTCAGTACTTC	CASRPGLAGDEAKNIQYF
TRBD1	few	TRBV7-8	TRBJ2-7	TGTGCCAGCAGCCCACTGGGACAGTCCTACGAGCAGTACTTC	CASSPLGQSYEQYF
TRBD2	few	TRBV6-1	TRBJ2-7	TGTGCCATTTCTTCTAGCGGGAACTACGAGCAGTACTTC	CAISSSGNYEQYF
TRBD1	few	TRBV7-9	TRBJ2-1	TGTGCCAGCAGCTTTTGGAAGGGGGCCCGGAATGAGCAGTTCTTC	CASSFWKGARNEQFF
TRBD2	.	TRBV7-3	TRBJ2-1	TGTGCCAGCAGCTTAAATAGCGGGACATCAGATGAGCAGTTCTTC	CASSLNSGTSDEQFF
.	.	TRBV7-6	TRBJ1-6	TGTGCCAGCAGCTTCCGGAAAGCCAGGAATTCACCCCTCCACTTT	CASSFRKARNSPLHF
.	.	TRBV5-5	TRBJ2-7	TGTGCCAGCAGCCTAGGGGCTGCCCCCTACTACGAGCAGTACTTC	CASSLGAAPYYEQYF
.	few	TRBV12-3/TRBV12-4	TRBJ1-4	TGTGCCAGCACCTTGGGGGCAGGAACTAATGAAAAACTGTTTTTT	CASTLGAGTNEKLFF
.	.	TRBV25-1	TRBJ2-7	TGTGCCACTGGGCGGGATACCTACGAGCAGTACTTC	CATGRDTYEQYF
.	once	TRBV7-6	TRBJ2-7	TGTGCCAGCAGCTTAGTCCCGGAGCACTCCTTTTTACACGAGCAGTACTTC	CASSLVPEHSFLHEQYF
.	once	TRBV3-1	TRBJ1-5	TGTGCCAGCAGCCAGAGAGGGGGGAGCAATCAGCCCCAGCATTTT	CASSQRGGSNQPQHF
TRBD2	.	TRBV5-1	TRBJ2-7	TGCGCCACCTCAGTCGGGACTAGCGAGCAGTACTTC	CATSVGTSEQYF
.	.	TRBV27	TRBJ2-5	TGTGCCAGCAGTGCCGAGACCCAGTACTTC	CASSAETQYF
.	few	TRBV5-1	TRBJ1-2	TGCGCCAGCAGCTTGCCCGGTCCCGGGAGGGGTGGCTACACCTTC	CASSLPGPGRGGYTF
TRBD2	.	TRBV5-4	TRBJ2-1	TGTGCCAGCAGCTTGCGACTAGCGGGTGACGAGCAGTTCTTC	CASSLRLAGDEQFF
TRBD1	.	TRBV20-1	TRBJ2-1	TGCAGTGCTTGGACAGGGGTCTCCTACAATGAGCAGTTCTTC	CSAWTGVSYNEQFF
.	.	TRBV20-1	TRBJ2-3	TGCAGTGCTAGTTCCGGGCCCCCCACAGATACGCAGTATTTT	CSASSGPPTDTQYF
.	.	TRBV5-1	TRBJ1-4	TGCGCCAGCAGGACGGTCGCATACGGTGAAAAACTGTTTTTT	CASRTVAYGEKLFF
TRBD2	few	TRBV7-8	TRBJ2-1	TGTGCCAGCAGCTATGGACTAGCAGATGAGCAGTTCTTC	CASSYGLADEQFF
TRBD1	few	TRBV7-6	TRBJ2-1	TGTGCCAGCAGCTTGAGACAGGGGGCTCCTATAATCTACAATGAGCAGTTCTTC	CASSLRQGAPIIYNEQFF
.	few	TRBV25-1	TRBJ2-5	TGTGCCAGCGGCCCAGGATTTCGTGAGACCCAGTACTTC	CASGPGFRETQYF
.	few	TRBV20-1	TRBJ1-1	TGCAGTGCCAGATCCCCTTCGACAGCAAGTTCGAACACTGAAGCTTTCTTT	CSARSPSTASSNTEAFF
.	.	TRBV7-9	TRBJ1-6	TGTGCCAGCAGCCCCTGGATGGGTGATTCACCCCTCCACTTT	CASSPWMGDSPLHF
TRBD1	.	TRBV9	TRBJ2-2	TGTGCCAGCAGCGGGACAGGGAACACCGGGGAGCTGTTTTTT	CASSGTGNTGELFF
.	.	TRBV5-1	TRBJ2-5	TGCGCCAGCAGCTCATTCGGAGCTCCCGATGAGACCCAGTACTTC	CASSSFGAPDETQYF
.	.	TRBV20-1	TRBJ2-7	TGCAGTGCTGCTCATCCGGAGCAGTACTTC	CSAAHPEQYF
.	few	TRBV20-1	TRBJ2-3	TGCAGTGCTAGTACTACTAGCACAGATACGCAGTATTTT	CSASTTSTDTQYF
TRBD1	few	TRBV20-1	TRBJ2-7	TGCAGTGCTAGAGTACGAGGGACAGGGATCTACGAGCAGTACTTC	CSARVRGTGIYEQYF
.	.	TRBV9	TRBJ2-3	TGTGCCAGCAACACGGCTAGGCAAGAGGTGGCAGATACGCAGTATTTT	CASNTARQEVADTQYF
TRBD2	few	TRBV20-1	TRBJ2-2	TGCAGTGCTAGGGGAGGGCCCCACACCGGGGAGCTGTTTTTT	CSARGGPHTGELFF
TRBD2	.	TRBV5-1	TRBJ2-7	TGCGCCAGCAGCTGGGGGGTGCTAGCGGGAGGGGATTCCTACGAGCAGTACTTC	CASSWGVLAGGDSYEQYF
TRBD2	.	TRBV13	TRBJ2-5	TGTGCCAGCAGCGTGGCGCTAGCGGGAGTTGAGACCCAGTACTTC	CASSVALAGVETQYF